The present T cell receptor beta chain was sequenced within a study of shared clonotypes between healthy human individuals. Study outcomes and limitations: Blood was the sole source, and tissue repertoires probably differ. Clonotype sharing levels among donors were expected to vary with sequencing depth.

The protocol was immunoSEQ multiplex PCR, while the TCRdb copy is restricted to in-frame clones and leaves out a portion. The repertoire includes more than 1,200,000 clones, 98% of them detected once, and 0.3% to 0.45% sits in the top ten. This clone was detected once. Its cognate antigen is unknown. All donors qualified as healthy HIV-negative adults and had experienced no recent acute infections or vaccinations. CD45RA+ naive and CD45RA-negative memory subsets were separated from CD4+ cells. The sample comprised naive CD4+ T cells sorted from blood. Subset of the sample: CD45RA+ positively selected. This clonotype originated in a man aged 25 to 40 in good health.

CDR3 sequence (DNA): TGTGCCAGTAGTATACAGGCCGGGCACACTGAAGCTTTCTTT. Protein: CASSIQAGHTEAFF. The V and J genes are TRBV19 and TRBJ1-1, with D unresolved. Germline-derived CDR1 and CDR2 are LNHDA and SQIVND (reference sequence). V was trimmed by 2 bases and J by 3 bases, leaving 10 bases between them. CDR3 length: 14 residues.